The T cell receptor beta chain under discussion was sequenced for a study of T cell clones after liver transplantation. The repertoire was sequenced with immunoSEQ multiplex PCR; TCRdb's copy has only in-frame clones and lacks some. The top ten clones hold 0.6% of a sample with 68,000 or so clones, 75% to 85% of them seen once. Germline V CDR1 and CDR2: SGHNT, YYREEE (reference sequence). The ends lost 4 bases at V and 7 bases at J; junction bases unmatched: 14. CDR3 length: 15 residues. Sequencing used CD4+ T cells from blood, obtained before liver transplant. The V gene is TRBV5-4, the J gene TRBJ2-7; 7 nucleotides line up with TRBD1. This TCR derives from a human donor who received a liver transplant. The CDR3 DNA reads TGTGCCAGCAGCGCAATTGGGACAGTCCCTCGGGAGCAGTACTTC. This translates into CASSAIGTVPREQYF.